What follows describes a single T cell receptor beta chain. The antigen it binds to is not known. Per-base quality was not reported, and no clone a single base away is much larger than it. The library was prepared using the immunoSEQ multiplex PCR assay. To provide template for TCR sequencing, every sample had RNA extracted and reverse transcribed into cDNA. First-strand cDNA was synthesized using SuperScript III with a 2:1 mix of oligo-dT and random hexamers. A synthetic immune receptor repertoire was used to measure amplification bias, and any remaining bias was corrected computationally. On the authors' methods: Raw reads were preprocessed to remove errors, and CDR3 was defined by IMGT conventions from the conserved cysteine to phenylalanine. Clonality was calculated as 1 minus Shannon entropy normalized by log2 of the number of productive unique TCRs. CD4 or CD8 identity of scalp clones was inferred by cross-referencing scalp TCRbeta sequences with sorted blood CD4 and CD8 repertoires. Held by TCRdb, this immuneACCESS table contains in-frame sequences only and omits some clones. Under half of the omission traces to an unresolved V gene where checked; the cause of the rest is unknown. That table furnishes V, J and clone size, whereas the DNA furnished D and trimming. The sample table contains about 94,000 clones; only one count was recorded for just over 70% of them. Together, the top ten hold approximately 15% of the sample.

The record originates from a study of CD8+ T cells in alopecia areata (dated by TCRdb to the late 2010s). As for the study more broadly: Treated patients were enrolled in an open-label pilot trial of oral tofacitinib, 5 to 10 mg twice daily, for moderate-to-severe alopecia areata. High-throughput TCRbeta sequencing was used to examine T cell clonal expansion in alopecia areata in both the C3H/HeJ mouse model and human patients. Tofacitinib was given for 6 to 18 months, followed by 6 months of follow-up off drug to assess delayed response and recurrence. For the treated patients, the SALT score, which quantifies what percentage of scalp surface area is affected, served as the measure of disease severity. Human TCRbeta sequencing covered scalp tissue and sorted CD4+ and CD8+ peripheral blood T cells from patchy and totalis/universalis alopecia areata patients and healthy controls. Clonality in the scalp was compared among normal scalp (n=4), patchy alopecia areata scalp (n=8), and alopecia totalis/universalis scalp (n=8). immunoSEQ multiplex PCR using 35 Vbeta forward primers and 13 Jbeta reverse primers was used to amplify TCRbeta CDR3 regions. The RNA source kit depended on sample type: the PAXgene miRNA kit for fixed scalp, the miRNeasy kit for PBMCs, and the RNeasy kit for mouse skin. Biopsies were taken from tofacitinib-treated patients at baseline and again at 4 and 24 weeks into treatment, and several of those patients also had a later scalp biopsy.

What this sample's treatment or condition label stands for: oral pan-JAK inhibitor, 5-10 mg twice daily. Lesional scalp punch biopsies and peripheral blood were obtained from alopecia areata patients. PBMCs were isolated by density centrifugation and stained for CD3, CD4 and CD8, after which CD4+ and CD8+ T cells were sorted on a FACSAria. Results the study describes overall, beyond this receptor: Because the treated cohort was small and had only one nonresponder, larger studies are needed to examine links between baseline CD8+ expansion and response. Compared with mice, TCR sequences shared between patients were less clear, possibly partly because of HLA diversity across the patient population. Higher clonality and more expanded CD8+ clones were observed in lesional scalp than in normal scalp, particularly in alopecia totalis/universalis, a finding suggestive of antigenic drive. With tofacitinib, both scalp clonality and the number of expanded CD8+ clones among the top 100 scalp clones went down significantly. Unlike mouse skin, where gammadelta T cells dominate, normal human skin contains resident alphabeta T cells that get sequenced too, which complicates analysis of the scalp TCR repertoire. Many expanded lesional clones persisted in scalp and blood during tofacitinib treatment, which may partly explain relapse after stopping treatment.

Taken from cysteine to phenylalanine, the CDR3 has 14 residues. CDR3 DNA only is kept here, 42 bases in frame from base 1. V ends up 4 bases short and J 4 bases short, with an unmatched junction base count of 3. The germline V gene (reference sequence) sets CDR1 to SGHKS and CDR2 to YYEKEE. This clonotype originated in a human donor with alopecia areata. The sequence is built from TRBV5-5 and TRBJ1-5; a stretch of 9 junction bases matches TRBD1. The specimen comprised CD8+ T cells sorted from blood, sampled at approximately week 44, from a patient treated with tofacitinib. The encoded CDR3 is CASSPGTGNQPQHF. The nucleotide sequence reads as follows: TGTGCCAGCAGCCCTGGGACAGGGAATCAGCCCCAGCATTTT. Reference TRBV5-5 and TRBJ1-5 proteins supply the regions before and after the CDR3; the full variable domain is: DAGVTQSPTHLIKTRGQQVTLRCSPISGHKSVSWYQQVLGQGPQFIFQYYEKEERGRGNFPDRFSARQFPNYSSELNVNALLLGDSALYLCASSPGTGNQPQHFGDGTRLSIL.